The clone carrying this TCR beta chain was observed a handful of times. What it recognizes is unknown. Assay used: immunoSEQ multiplex PCR; TCRdb lists only in-frame clones, some missing. The profile covers approximately 2,300,000 clones, with 92% appearing a single time and about 0.41% taken by the ten largest. All donors qualified as healthy HIV-negative adults and had experienced no recent acute infections or vaccinations. Germline CDR1 and CDR2: MNHNS and SASEGT. Trimming removed 4 bases at V and 8 bases at J, with 14 bases between. This CDR3 is built from 13 residues. These data are taken from a study of shared clonotypes between healthy human individuals. The overall study: CD8 memory received one plate per donor, CD8 naive two, CD4 memory three and CD4 naive three.

Findings and limits, study-wide: Generally, estimated richness proved larger in naive subsets than it did in memory subsets.

Sequenced material: naive CD4+ T cells from PBMCs. This sample's subset: CD45RA+ positively selected. The TCR comes from a man aged 18-30 years in good health. Some clones in this sample may be carry-over from other donors' samples. J is TRBJ1-2 and V is TRBV6-1; D perhaps matches TRBD1 (6 bases). The CDR3 region has the DNA TGTGCCAGCAGTGTAGAACAGGGCTTGGGCTACACCTTC. Its protein is CASSVEQGLGYTF.